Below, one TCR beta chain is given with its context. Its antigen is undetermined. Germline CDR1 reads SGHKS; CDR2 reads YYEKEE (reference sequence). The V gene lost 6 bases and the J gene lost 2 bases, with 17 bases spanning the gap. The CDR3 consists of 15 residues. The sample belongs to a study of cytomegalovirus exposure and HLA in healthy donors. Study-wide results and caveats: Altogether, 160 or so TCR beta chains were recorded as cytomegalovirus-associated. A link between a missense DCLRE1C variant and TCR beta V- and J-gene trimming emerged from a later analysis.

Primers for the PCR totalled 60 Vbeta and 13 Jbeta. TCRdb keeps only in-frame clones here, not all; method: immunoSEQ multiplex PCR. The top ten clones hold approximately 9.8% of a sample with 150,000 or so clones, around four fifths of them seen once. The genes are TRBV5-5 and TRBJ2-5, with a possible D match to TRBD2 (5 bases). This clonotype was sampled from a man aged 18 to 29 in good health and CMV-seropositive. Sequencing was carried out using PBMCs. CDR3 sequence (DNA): TGTGCCAGCACCATCCTCGGACTGCCTCAAGAGACCCAGTACTTC. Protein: CASTILGLPQETQYF.